The TCR beta chain under discussion was sequenced for a study of PD-L1 blockade in urothelial cancer. This clone occurred once. Stated time point: peripheral blood 6 weeks after treatment start. The repertoire was sequenced with immunoSEQ multiplex PCR; TCRdb's copy has only in-frame clones and lacks some. The repertoire holds tens of thousands of clones, with around 91% as singletons. Sample: PBMCs, taken around atezolizumab (anti-PD-L1) treatment. This clonotype was sampled from a woman aged 55-75 years with urothelial cancer.

The CDR3, as DNA: TGTGCCAGCAGTTTACGGGGGGTCGGGGGCAATCAGCCCCAGCATTTT. Amino acids: CASSLRGVGGNQPQHF. The chain has TRBV28 and TRBJ1-5, with a weak D call TRBD1 (5 bases). Germline CDR1 reads MDHEN; CDR2 reads SYDVKM. The CDR3 has 16 residues. Trimming left V 2 bases short and J 2 bases short, with 13 bases between.